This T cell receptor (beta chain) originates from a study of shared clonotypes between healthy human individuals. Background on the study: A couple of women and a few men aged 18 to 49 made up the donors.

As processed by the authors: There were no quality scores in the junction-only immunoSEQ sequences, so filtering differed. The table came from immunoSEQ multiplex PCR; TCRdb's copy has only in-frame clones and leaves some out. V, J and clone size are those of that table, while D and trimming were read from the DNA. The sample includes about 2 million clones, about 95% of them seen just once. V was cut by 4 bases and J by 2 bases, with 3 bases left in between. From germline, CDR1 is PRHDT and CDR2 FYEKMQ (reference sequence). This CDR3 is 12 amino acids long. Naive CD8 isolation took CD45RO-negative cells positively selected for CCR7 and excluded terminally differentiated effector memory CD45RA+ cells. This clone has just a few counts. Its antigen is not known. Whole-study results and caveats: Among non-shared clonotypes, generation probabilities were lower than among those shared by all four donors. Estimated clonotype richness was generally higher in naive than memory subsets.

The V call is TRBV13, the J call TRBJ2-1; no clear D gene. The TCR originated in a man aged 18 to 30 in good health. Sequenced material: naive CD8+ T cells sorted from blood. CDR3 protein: CASSSTYNEQFF. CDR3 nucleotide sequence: TGTGCCAGCAGCTCAACCTACAATGAGCAGTTCTTC.